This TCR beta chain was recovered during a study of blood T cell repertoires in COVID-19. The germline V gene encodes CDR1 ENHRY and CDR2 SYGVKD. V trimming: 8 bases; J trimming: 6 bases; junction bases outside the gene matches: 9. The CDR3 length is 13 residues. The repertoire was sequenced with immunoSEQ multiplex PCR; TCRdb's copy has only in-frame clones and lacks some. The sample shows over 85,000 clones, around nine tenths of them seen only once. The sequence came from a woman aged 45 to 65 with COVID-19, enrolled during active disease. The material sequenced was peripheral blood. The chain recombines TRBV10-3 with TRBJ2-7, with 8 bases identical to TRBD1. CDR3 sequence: CAIGYDRGREQYF. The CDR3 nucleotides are TGTGCCATCGGTTATGACAGGGGCCGCGAGCAGTACTTC.